These 9 T cell receptor beta chains share one sample of origin, sequenced in a study of blood T cell repertoires in COVID-19. Libraries were prepared by immunoSEQ multiplex PCR; TCRdb keeps only in-frame clonotypes and omits some of them. The repertoire holds about 150,000 clones, with around 82% as singletons. Sequencing was carried out using peripheral blood. The receptors come from a man in his 60s with COVID-19, enrolled during active disease.

The chain has TRBV28 and TRBJ1-1; D may be TRBD1 (5 bases). The CDR3 has 12 residues. Germline lookup yields CDR1 MDHEN and CDR2 SYDVKM. The V and J ends lost 10 bases and 1 base respectively, with 10 bases between them. The chain's CDR3 is CATQDRNTEAFF. In nucleotides, the CDR3 is TGTGCCACCCAAGACAGGAACACTGAAGCTTTCTTT.

The CDR3 reads CASSLGGQGANWRFF. The CDR3 DNA is TGTGCCAGCAGTTTGGGAGGACAGGGGGCAAATTGGCGGTTCTTC. This chain uses TRBV27 with TRBJ2-1; 11 nucleotides agree with TRBD1. The trim removed 3 bases at V and 15 bases at J, leaving 13 bases unmatched. Looked up from germline, CDR1 is MNHEY and CDR2 is SMNVEV (reference sequence). The CDR3 contains 15 residues.

The J gene is TRBJ1-2, the V gene TRBV2; TRBD1 matches 7 bases. With 3 bases clipped from V and 8 bases from J, the junction kept 12 bases outside the gene matches. The CDR3 covers 15 residues. CDR1 is SNHLY and CDR2 is FYNNEI in the germline V gene. CDR3 amino acids: CASSDTGGTVGGYTF. The CDR3 nucleotides read TGTGCCAGCAGTGATACGGGAGGGACAGTTGGCGGCTACACCTTC.

Only one count was recorded for this clone. The chain links TRBV7-9 to TRBJ1-5; D is uncertain. The CDR3 spans 15 residues. V shed 6 bases and J shed 6 bases, with 18 bases lying between them. Germline V gene lookup returns CDR1 SEHNR and CDR2 FQNEAQ (reference sequence). CDR3 protein: CASSNAGEGAQPQHF. The CDR3 DNA reads TGTGCCAGCAGTAACGCCGGGGAGGGCGCTCAGCCCCAGCATTTT.

The V gene is TRBV24-1, the J gene TRBJ2-1, with TRBD1 matching 9 bases. CDR1 and CDR2 from the germline V gene are KGHDR and SFDVKD. V lost 3 bases, J lost 5 bases, and 7 bases stayed unmatched. The CDR3 is 16 amino acids. The CDR3: CATSDGGTGHHNEQFF. Written as DNA, the CDR3 is TGTGCCACCAGTGATGGGGGGACAGGGCATCACAATGAGCAGTTCTTC.

This chain links TRBV6-4 with TRBJ2-1, with TRBD2 matching 9 bases. The ends lost 8 bases at V and 8 bases at J; junction bases unmatched: 22. The CDR3 extends over 18 amino acids. CDR1 is MRHNA and CDR2 is SNTAGT in the germline V gene. The CDR3 DNA reads as TGTGCCAGCGCCAGAAGGGGGGATTTAGCGGGGGCTTACGATGAGCAGTTCTTC. Translating gives CASARRGDLAGAYDEQFF.

The V and J genes are TRBV6-5 and TRBJ2-1; 7 bases line up with TRBD1. V lost 9 bases and J lost 2; bases outside the gene matches: 7. Germline V gives CDR1 MNHEY, CDR2 SVGAGI. This CDR3 spans 14 amino acids. In DNA form, the CDR3 reads TGTGCCAGTATAGACCAGGGGGCCTACAATGAGCAGTTCTTC. The encoded protein is CASIDQGAYNEQFF.

This clone was observed once. This rearrangement joins TRBV2 to TRBJ2-3; 9 bases agree with TRBD2. Per the germline V gene, CDR1 is SNHLY and CDR2 is FYNNEI. J gave up 3 bases and V 6 bases, and 7 bases lay outside the gene matches. CDR3 length: 15 amino acids. CDR3 DNA: TGTGCCAGCAGATACCAGCGGGGGGTAACAGATACGCAGTATTTT. It encodes CASRYQRGVTDTQYF.

V and J are TRBV27 and TRBJ2-2; D remains ambiguous. Trimming shortened V by 4 bases and J by 2 bases, and 8 bases separated the two germline ends. This CDR3 spans 14 amino acids. Germline loops: CDR1 MNHEY, CDR2 SMNVEV (reference sequence). This CDR3 reads CASSSWHNTGELFF. The CDR3 DNA sequence: TGTGCCAGCAGTTCCTGGCACAACACCGGGGAGCTGTTTTTT.